The 21 T cell receptor beta chains reported below all come from one sample, sequenced in a study of beta chain features in type 1 diabetes. Whole-study findings and limits: TCRB CDR3 length was moderately but significantly reduced in all four CD4+ subsets of Type 1 diabetes patients.

Which antigens these TCRs recognize remains unknown. Reverse transcribing all isolated RNA meant expressed TCRB transcripts were sequenced. Repertoires were generated with immunoSEQ multiplex PCR, while TCRdb's copy carries only in-frame clones and drops some. The repertoire has under 300,000 clones, less than 30% of them found once; the top ten carry roughly 0.013%. The source material was naive CD4+ T cells from blood. These receptors originate from a young woman with type 1 diabetes.

In this sample, this clone turned up a few times. V gene TRBV18 combines with J gene TRBJ2-1; 12 nucleotides align to TRBD2. This CDR3 has 19 residues. After removal of 3 bases from V and 1 base from J, the junction contained 10 bases not matched to a gene. Germline lookup yields CDR1 KGHSH and CDR2 LQKENI. CDR3 in amino acids: CASSPLTLAGGVSYNEQFF. CDR3 DNA sequence: TGTGCCAGCTCACCGCTTACGCTAGCGGGAGGGGTTTCCTACAATGAGCAGTTCTTC.

The CDR3 reads CASSLRAGYSYEQYF. CDR3 DNA: TGTGCCAGCTCACTCAGGGCCGGATACTCCTACGAGCAGTACTTC. The genes are TRBV18 and TRBJ2-7, with D perhaps TRBD1 (5 bases). The CDR3 has 15 residues. V was pared by 4 bases and J by 0 bases, with 13 bases between. Germline assignment: CDR1 KGHSH and CDR2 LQKENI.

V usage is TRBV11-3 and J usage is TRBJ2-1; 12 bases are shared with TRBD2. V was pared by 6 bases and J by 4 bases, with 4 bases of the junction left unmatched. CDR3 length equals 15 residues. Germline V gives CDR1 SGHNT, CDR2 YENEEA. CDR3 amino acids: CASRPTSGRYNEQFF. The CDR3 nucleotides read TGTGCCAGCAGGCCGACTAGCGGGAGATACAATGAGCAGTTCTTC.

This clone was counted a few times. The chain employs TRBV11-2 and TRBJ2-1; perhaps TRBD1 as D (6 bases). CDR3 length: 15 residues. V lost 5 bases and J 4 bases, leaving 15 bases between the germline ends. Germline CDR1 and CDR2: SGHAT and FQNNGV. This chain's CDR3 is CASSSQGRGYNEQFF. The CDR3 bases are TGTGCCAGCAGCAGCCAGGGGCGAGGGTACAATGAGCAGTTCTTC.

A few counts support this clone. J is TRBJ2-5 and V is TRBV6-5; D not certain. The CDR3 runs to 13 residues. V was cut by 6 bases and J by 2 bases, with 10 bases left in between. From germline, CDR1 is MNHEY and CDR2 SVGAGI. The CDR3 DNA reads TGTGCCAGCAGGTCCCTACCTCAAGAGACCCAGTACTTC. This codes for CASRSLPQETQYF.

This clone was recorded a few times. As DNA, the CDR3 is TGTGCTAGTGGTTTGGGGACTAGCGGGAGAATCGGGGAGCTGTTTTTT. This translates into CASGLGTSGRIGELFF. The gene calls are TRBV12-5 and TRBJ2-2, with 13 bases identical to TRBD2. The CDR3 sequence is 16 residues long. CDR1 and CDR2 from the germline V gene are LGHNT and FRNRAP. V trimming: 1 base; J trimming: 7 bases; junction bases outside the gene matches: 3.

The chain has TRBV4-1 and TRBJ1-5; 10 nucleotides agree with TRBD1. The CDR3 sequence is 15 residues long. CDR1 and CDR2 from the germline V gene are MGHRA and YSYEKL. The V gene end was trimmed by 4 bases and the J gene end by 8 bases; junction bases not matched to a gene: 8. CDR3 DNA: TGCGCCAGCAGCCCCCGGGACAGGGGAAAGGAGCCCCAGCATTTT. Protein product: CASSPRDRGKEPQHF.

This clone was recorded only once. The V call is TRBV30, the J call TRBJ1-2, with D uncertain. Germline V CDR1 and CDR2: GTSNPN, SVGIG (reference sequence). This CDR3 contains 12 residues. Deletions cut 3 bases from V and 6 bases from J, with 11 bases between. The CDR3 loop reads CAWSRGGNGYTF. The CDR3 DNA reads as TGTGCCTGGAGCCGAGGCGGGAATGGCTACACCTTC.

The chain has TRBV5-1 and TRBJ2-7; 7 bases map to TRBD1. Germline loops: CDR1 SGHRS, CDR2 YFSETQ. Trimming removed 4 bases from V and 6 bases from J; junction bases left unmatched: 7. CDR3 length: 13 amino acids. As DNA, the CDR3 is TGCGCCAGCAGCGTAACAGGGGCCGGCGAGCAGTACTTC. Translated: CASSVTGAGEQYF.

This clone came up a few times. The chain employs TRBV6-5 and TRBJ2-5; 10 nucleotides match TRBD1. V trimming: 0 bases; J trimming: 3 bases; junction bases outside the gene matches: 1. There are 15 residues in the CDR3. The germline CDR1 and CDR2 sequences are MNHEY and SVGAGI. The CDR3 region is CASSYSGTGEETQYF. CDR3 DNA sequence: TGTGCCAGCAGTTACTCCGGGACAGGGGAAGAGACCCAGTACTTC.

The rearrangement uses TRBV4-1 and TRBJ2-1; possibly TRBD2 for D (6 bases). The V and J ends lost 5 bases and 3 bases respectively, with 14 bases between them. The germline CDR1 and CDR2 sequences are MGHRA and YSYEKL. The CDR3 is 15 residues long. The CDR3 loop is CASSVVADLYNEQFF. The CDR3 DNA reads as TGCGCCAGCAGCGTCGTAGCGGACCTCTACAATGAGCAGTTCTTC.

The chain couples TRBV25-1 to TRBJ1-4; D remains ambiguous. CDR1 is MGHDK and CDR2 is SYGVNS in the germline V gene. CDR3 size: 11 residues. Trimming pared 5 bases from V and 6 bases from J, leaving 4 bases between. CDR3 coding DNA: TGTGCCAGCAGTCCCGATGAAAAACTGTTTTTT. The encoded protein is CASSPDEKLFF.

The chain combines TRBV7-9 with TRBJ1-2; no firm D call. V lost 4 bases and J lost 4, with 7 bases in between. The CDR3 runs to 12 residues. CDR1 is SEHNR, CDR2 FQNEAQ, per germline (reference sequence). The CDR3 DNA is TGTGCCAGCAGCTCAGTAGCCTATGGCTACACCTTC. This gives the protein CASSSVAYGYTF.

The table lists this clone with a few counts. This chain joins TRBV19 and TRBJ2-4, with TRBD2 matching over 7 bases. CDR1 LNHDA and CDR2 SQIVND come from the germline V gene (reference sequence). Unmatched junction bases numbered 14, after V lost 7 bases and J lost 2 bases. This CDR3 comprises 17 residues. The CDR3 DNA is TGTGCCAGTACTACTCCGAGGAGCGGGACCTCCAAAAACATTCAGTACTTC. Translation gives CASTTPRSGTSKNIQYF. Complete variable domain (other parts from reference TRBV19 and TRBJ2-4): DGGITQSPKYLFRKEGQNVTLSCEQNLNHDAMYWYRQDPGQGLRLIYYSQIVNDFQKGDIAEGYSVSREKKESFPLTVTSAQKNPTAFYLCASTTPRSGTSKNIQYFGAGTRLSVL.

This clone has more than one count but fewer than ten. The rearrangement links TRBV7-3 to TRBJ2-3, with D unresolved. The germline gives CDR1 SGHTA, CDR2 FQGTGA. The CDR3 is 13 amino acids. V was trimmed by 3 bases and J by 2 bases, leaving 6 bases between them. The CDR3 region is CASSFGHTDTQYF. In DNA, the CDR3 is TGTGCCAGCAGCTTTGGCCACACAGATACGCAGTATTTT.

There are a few counts of this clone. The chain has TRBV15 and TRBJ2-5; a possible D gene is TRBD2 (5 bases). V was shortened by 6 bases and J by 4 bases, with 15 bases between the two germline ends. CDR3 length: 14 amino acids. Germline-derived CDR1 and CDR2 are LNHNV and YYDKDF (reference sequence). In DNA, the CDR3 is TGTGCCACCAGTAGGAGGACGGCCGGAGAGACCCAGTACTTC. It translates to CATSRRTAGETQYF.

A few counts support this clone. The chain is built from TRBV28 and TRBJ2-5, with D perhaps TRBD2 (6 bases). The V end lost 3 bases, the J end lost 11 bases, and 10 bases lay between the germline ends. The germline CDR1 and CDR2 sequences are MDHEN and SYDVKM. The CDR3 sequence is 11 residues long. The CDR3 loop reads CASSFRREQYF. CDR3 in DNA: TGTGCCAGCAGTTTCCGACGGGAGCAGTACTTC.

This clone was observed a few times. The gene calls are TRBV29-1 and TRBJ1-2; a possible D gene is TRBD1 (5 bases). V lost 7 bases and J lost 2, with 11 bases in between. The CDR3 loop spans 12 amino acids. The germline V gene encodes CDR1 SQVTM and CDR2 ANQGSEA. The DNA of the CDR3 is TGCAGCGCCTCTGGGGGGAACTATGGCTACACCTTC. Its protein is CSASGGNYGYTF. Full variable domain (missing parts from reference TRBV29-1 and TRBJ1-2): SAVISQKPSRDICQRGTSLTIQCQVDSQVTMMFWYRQQPGQSLTLIATANQGSEATYESGFVIDKFPISRPNLTFSTLTVSNMSPEDSSIYLCSASGGNYGYTFGSGTRLTVV.

This clone occurred a few times. CDR3 loop: CATEFGGADTQYF. The CDR3 nucleotides read TGTGCCACCGAGTTCGGGGGAGCAGATACGCAGTATTTT. This chain joins TRBV15 and TRBJ2-3; TRBD2 is a possible D gene (6 bases). Deletions cut 8 bases from V and 4 bases from J, with 13 bases between. CDR1 and CDR2 from the germline V gene are LNHNV and YYDKDF (reference sequence). The length of the CDR3 is 13 residues.

This clone was found a few times. This sequence joins TRBV10-3 and TRBJ2-1; no definite D call. CDR3 length: 12 residues. The germline V gene encodes CDR1 ENHRY and CDR2 SYGVKD. The ends were cut back, 0 bases at V and 9 bases at J, with 6 bases in the middle. The CDR3 coding sequence is TGTGCCATCAGTGAGTCGCGATTTGAGCAGTTCTTC. Amino acids: CAISESRFEQFF.

The chain joins TRBV19 to TRBJ2-6; TRBD1 is a possible D gene (6 bases). V was shortened by 8 bases and J by 2 bases, with 10 bases between the two germline ends. Germline V gene data show CDR1 as LNHDA and CDR2 as SQIVND (reference sequence). The CDR3 runs to 14 residues. The CDR3 region is CASEEGAGANVLTF. The CDR3 DNA is TGTGCCAGTGAAGAGGGGGCTGGGGCCAACGTCCTGACTTTC.